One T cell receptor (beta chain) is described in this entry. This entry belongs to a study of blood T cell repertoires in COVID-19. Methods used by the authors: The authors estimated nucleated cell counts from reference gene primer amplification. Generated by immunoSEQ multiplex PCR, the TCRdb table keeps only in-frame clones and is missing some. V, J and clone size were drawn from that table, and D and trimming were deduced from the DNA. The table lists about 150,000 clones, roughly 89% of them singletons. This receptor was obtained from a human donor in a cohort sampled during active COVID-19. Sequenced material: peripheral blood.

In DNA, the CDR3 is TGTGCCAGTAGTATAGGCCTACCAGGCCGGGCTTTCTTT. This sequence encodes CASSIGLPGRAFF. The rearrangement links TRBV19 to TRBJ1-1; D is uncertain. V lost 1 base to trimming and J lost 11 bases, with 14 bases between them. From germline, CDR1 is LNHDA and CDR2 SQIVND (reference sequence). The CDR3 has 13 amino acids. The full variable domain, with the rest looked up from reference TRBV19 and TRBJ1-1, is DGGITQSPKYLFRKEGQNVTLSCEQNLNHDAMYWYRQDPGQGLRLIYYSQIVNDFQKGDIAEGYSVSREKKESFPLTVTSAQKNPTAFYLCASSIGLPGRAFFGQGTRLTVV.